Listed here are 9 T cell receptor beta chains from one sample, sequenced in a study of radiotherapy plus CTLA-4 blockade in lung cancer. Repertoires were generated with immunoSEQ multiplex PCR, while TCRdb's copy carries only in-frame clones and drops some. The repertoire includes 89,000 or so clones, more than 75% of them detected once, and around 3.5% sits in the top ten. Sample: peripheral blood, taken from a patient treated with radiotherapy plus ipilimumab. The receptors were sampled from a human donor with non-small cell lung cancer who had a partial response to radiotherapy plus ipilimumab.

CDR3 nucleotide sequence: TGTGCTAGTGGGCACAGCTCTGGAAACACCATATATTTT. It is translated as CASGHSSGNTIYF. V is TRBV12-5 and J is TRBJ1-3, with unresolved D. Trimming removed 6 bases at V and 0 bases at J, with 6 bases between. The CDR3 has 13 amino acids. Germline values: CDR1 LGHNT, CDR2 FRNRAP.

The table lists this clone with a count of one. The chain is built from TRBV19 and TRBJ2-3; 13 bases agree with TRBD2. Trimming cost V 6 bases and J 4 bases; bases outside gene matches: 4. The CDR3 extends over 15 amino acids. Germline-derived CDR1 and CDR2 are LNHDA and SQIVND (reference sequence). CDR3 bases: TGTGCCAGTAGAGGACTAGCGGGAGTGTCAGATACGCAGTATTTT. Translating it yields CASRGLAGVSDTQYF.

The J gene is TRBJ1-1, the V gene TRBV4-1, with 10 nucleotides matching TRBD1. The CDR3 covers 17 residues. V was pared by 0 bases and J by 4 bases, with 8 bases of the junction left unmatched. Per germline, CDR1 MGHRA and CDR2 YSYEKL. Here the CDR3 reads CASSQDRYRTGGTEAFF. The DNA of the CDR3 is TGCGCCAGCAGCCAAGATCGGTATCGGACAGGGGGCACTGAAGCTTTCTTT.

The V gene is TRBV28, the J gene TRBJ2-7; TRBD2 agrees at 9 bases. Per germline, CDR1 MDHEN and CDR2 SYDVKM. The trim removed 6 bases at V and 2 bases at J, leaving 11 bases unmatched. The CDR3 sequence is 16 residues long. The chain's CDR3 is CASSHPAAGGPYEQYF. The CDR3 coding sequence is TGTGCCAGCAGCCACCCTGCAGCGGGAGGTCCCTACGAGCAGTACTTC.

This clone was picked up one time. The chain has TRBV5-1 and TRBJ2-7; D is unresolved. The V gene lost 0 bases and the J gene lost 6 bases, with 4 bases spanning the gap. This CDR3 spans 11 amino acids. Germline V lookup: CDR1 SGHRS, CDR2 YFSETQ. The CDR3 DNA reads TGCGCCAGCAGCTTGGTGGCCGAGCAGTACTTC. Translated: CASSLVAEQYF.

The rearrangement uses TRBV7-3 and TRBJ2-3; the match to TRBD2 covers 12 bases. Trimming cost V 5 bases and J 6 bases; bases outside gene matches: 6. This CDR3 contains 15 residues. Germline lookup yields CDR1 SGHTA and CDR2 FQGTGA. DNA of the CDR3: TGTGCCAGCAGCCGGACTAGCGGGAAGGGGGATACGCAGTATTTT. Translation gives CASSRTSGKGDTQYF.

This clone was observed a single time. The gene calls are TRBV7-3 and TRBJ2-1; no clear D gene. Germline V gene lookup returns CDR1 SGHTA and CDR2 FQGTGA. The CDR3 is 14 residues long. Deletions cut 1 base from V and 3 bases from J, with 7 bases between. The CDR3, as DNA: TGTGCCAGCAGCTTAAGTAGAGACTACAATGAGCAGTTCTTC. Translation: CASSLSRDYNEQFF.

V gene TRBV4-2 combines with J gene TRBJ2-3, with 8 bases that match TRBD1. V shed 4 bases and J 4 bases; nucleotides not matched to a gene: 13. Germline V lookup: CDR1 LGHNA, CDR2 YNFKEQ. The CDR3 totals 17 residues. CDR3 sequence: CASSPDGSDRVSDTQYF. In nucleotides, the CDR3 is TGTGCCAGCAGCCCGGATGGTTCGGACAGGGTATCAGATACGCAGTATTTT.

The chain has TRBV27 and TRBJ1-5; 9 bases align to TRBD1. Germline V gene data show CDR1 as MNHEY and CDR2 as SMNVEV (reference sequence). With 0 bases clipped from V and 2 bases from J, the junction kept 5 bases outside the gene matches. The CDR3 loop spans 17 amino acids. CDR3 DNA sequence: TGTGCCAGCAGTTTATCGTGGACAGGGGTTGGCAATCAGCCCCAGCATTTT. This gives the protein CASSLSWTGVGNQPQHF.